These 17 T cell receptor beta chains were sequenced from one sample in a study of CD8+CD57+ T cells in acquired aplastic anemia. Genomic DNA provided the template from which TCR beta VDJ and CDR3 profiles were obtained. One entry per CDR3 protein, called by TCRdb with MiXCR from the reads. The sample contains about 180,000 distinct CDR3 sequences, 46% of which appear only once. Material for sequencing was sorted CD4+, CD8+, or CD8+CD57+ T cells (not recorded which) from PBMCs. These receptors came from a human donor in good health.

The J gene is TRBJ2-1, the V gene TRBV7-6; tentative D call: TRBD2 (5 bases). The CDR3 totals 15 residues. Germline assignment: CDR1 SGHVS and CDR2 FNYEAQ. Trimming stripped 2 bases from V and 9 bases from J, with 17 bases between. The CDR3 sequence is CASSLLTPRDGEQFF. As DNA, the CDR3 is TGTGCCAGCAGCTTATTAACCCCGAGGGATGGTGAGCAGTTCTTC.

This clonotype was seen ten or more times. The CDR3 coding sequence is TGCAGCGTTGAAGATCGGGCGGGTAATGAGCAGTTCTTC. Translated, it gives CSVEDRAGNEQFF. The rearrangement links TRBV29-1 to TRBJ2-1, with D maybe TRBD2 (5 bases). The CDR3 spans 13 residues. CDR1 SQVTM and CDR2 ANQGSEA come from the germline V gene. The ends were cut back, 0 bases at V and 7 bases at J, with 10 bases in the middle.

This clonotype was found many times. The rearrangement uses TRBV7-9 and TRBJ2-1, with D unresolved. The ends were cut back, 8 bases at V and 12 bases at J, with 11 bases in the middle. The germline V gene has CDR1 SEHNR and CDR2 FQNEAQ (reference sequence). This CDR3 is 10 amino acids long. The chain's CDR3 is CASGTGLQFF. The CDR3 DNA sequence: TGTGCCAGCGGTACCGGTTTGCAGTTCTTC.

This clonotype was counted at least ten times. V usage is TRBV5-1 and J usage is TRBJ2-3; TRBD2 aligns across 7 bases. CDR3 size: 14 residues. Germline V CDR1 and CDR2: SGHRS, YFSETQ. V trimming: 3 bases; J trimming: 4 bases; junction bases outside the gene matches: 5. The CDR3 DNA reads TGCGCCAGCAGCTGGGGGGGTTTGTCAGATACGCAGTATTTT. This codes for CASSWGGLSDTQYF.

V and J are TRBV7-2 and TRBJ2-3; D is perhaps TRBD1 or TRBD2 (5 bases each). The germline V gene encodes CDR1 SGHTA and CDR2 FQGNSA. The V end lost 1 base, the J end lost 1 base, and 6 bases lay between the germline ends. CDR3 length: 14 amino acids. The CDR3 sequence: CASSLGDRTDTQYF. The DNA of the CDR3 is TGTGCCAGCAGCTTAGGGGACCGCACAGATACGCAGTATTTT.

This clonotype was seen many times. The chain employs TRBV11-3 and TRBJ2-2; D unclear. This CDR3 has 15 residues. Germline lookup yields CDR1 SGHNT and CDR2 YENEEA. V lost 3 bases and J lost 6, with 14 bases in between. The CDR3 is CASSLVSASAGELFF. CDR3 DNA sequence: TGTGCCAGCAGCTTGGTCTCGGCGTCAGCCGGGGAGCTGTTTTTT.

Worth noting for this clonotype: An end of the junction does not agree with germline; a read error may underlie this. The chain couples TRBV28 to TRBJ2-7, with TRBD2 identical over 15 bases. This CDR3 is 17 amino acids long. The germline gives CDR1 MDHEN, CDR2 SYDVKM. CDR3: CAGRPGGTSGGIWQQYF. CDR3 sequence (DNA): TGTGCCGGCAGGCCGGGCGGGACTAGCGGGGGGATCTGGCAGCAGTACTTC.

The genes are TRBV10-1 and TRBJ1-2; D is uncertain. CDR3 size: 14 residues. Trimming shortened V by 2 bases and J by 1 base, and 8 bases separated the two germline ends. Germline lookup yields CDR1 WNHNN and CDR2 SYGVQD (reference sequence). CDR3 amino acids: CASSEGNYNYGYTF. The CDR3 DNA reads TGCGCCAGCAGTGAGGGGAACTATAACTATGGCTACACCTTC.

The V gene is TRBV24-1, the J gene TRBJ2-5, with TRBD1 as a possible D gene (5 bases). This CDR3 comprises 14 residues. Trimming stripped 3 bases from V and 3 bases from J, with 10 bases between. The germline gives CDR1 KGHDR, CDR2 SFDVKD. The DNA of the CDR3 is TGTGCCACCAGTGATAATTGGGGCAAAGAGACCCAGTACTTC. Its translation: CATSDNWGKETQYF.

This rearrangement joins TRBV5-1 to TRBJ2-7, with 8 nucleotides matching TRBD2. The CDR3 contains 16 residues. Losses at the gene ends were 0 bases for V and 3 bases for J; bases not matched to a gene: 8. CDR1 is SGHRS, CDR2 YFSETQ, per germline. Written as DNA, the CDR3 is TGCGCCAGCAGCTTGGCCATAGGCGGGGGGAACTACGAGCAGTACTTC. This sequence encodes CASSLAIGGGNYEQYF.

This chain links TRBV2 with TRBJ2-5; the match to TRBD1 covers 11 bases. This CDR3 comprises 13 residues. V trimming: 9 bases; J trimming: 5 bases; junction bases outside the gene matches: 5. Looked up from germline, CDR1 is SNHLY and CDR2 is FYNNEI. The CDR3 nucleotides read TGTGCCAGTGGACAGGGGGCTAGGGAGACCCAGTACTTC. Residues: CASGQGARETQYF.

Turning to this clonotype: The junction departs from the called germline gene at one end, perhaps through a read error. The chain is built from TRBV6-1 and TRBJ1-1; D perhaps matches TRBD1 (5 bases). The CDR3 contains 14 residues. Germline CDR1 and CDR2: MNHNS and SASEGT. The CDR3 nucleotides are TGTGCCAGCGAAACAGGAGGGCGGAACACTGGAGCTTTCTTT. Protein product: CASETGGRNTGAFF.

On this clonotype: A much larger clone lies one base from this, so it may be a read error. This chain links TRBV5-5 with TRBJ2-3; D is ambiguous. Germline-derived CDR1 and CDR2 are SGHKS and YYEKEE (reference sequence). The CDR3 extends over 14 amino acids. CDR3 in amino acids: CASSLNPYTDTQSF. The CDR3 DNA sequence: TGTGCCAGCAGCTTGAACCCGTACACAGATACGCAGTCTTTT.

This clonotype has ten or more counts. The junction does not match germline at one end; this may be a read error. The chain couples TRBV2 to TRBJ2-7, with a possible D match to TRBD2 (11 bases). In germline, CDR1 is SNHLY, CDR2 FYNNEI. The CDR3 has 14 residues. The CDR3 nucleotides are TGTACCAGCAGAACGACAGGGGGCACCTCTAGCGGGAGGTTC. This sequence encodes CTSRTTGGTSSGRF.

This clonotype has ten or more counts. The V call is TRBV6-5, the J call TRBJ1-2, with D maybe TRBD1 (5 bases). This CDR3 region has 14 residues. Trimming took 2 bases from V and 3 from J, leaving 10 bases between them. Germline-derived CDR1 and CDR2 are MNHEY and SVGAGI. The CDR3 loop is CASSYEGKYYGYTF. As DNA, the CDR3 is TGTGCCAGCAGTTACGAGGGGAAGTACTATGGCTACACCTTC.

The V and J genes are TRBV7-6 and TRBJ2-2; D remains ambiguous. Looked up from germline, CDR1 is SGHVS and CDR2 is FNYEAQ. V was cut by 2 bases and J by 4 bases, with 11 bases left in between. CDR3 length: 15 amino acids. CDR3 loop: CASSLKGSGTGELFF. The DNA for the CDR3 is TGTGCCAGCAGCTTAAAGGGTTCGGGCACCGGGGAGCTGTTTTTT.

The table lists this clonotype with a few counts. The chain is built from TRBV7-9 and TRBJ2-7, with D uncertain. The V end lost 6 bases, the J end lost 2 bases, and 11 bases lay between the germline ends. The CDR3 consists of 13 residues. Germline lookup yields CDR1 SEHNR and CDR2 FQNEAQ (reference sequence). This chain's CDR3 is CASSSKGPYEQYF. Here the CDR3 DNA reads TGTGCCAGCAGTTCGAAAGGGCCCTACGAGCAGTACTTC.